This is a list of T cell receptor beta chains from one sample in a study of blood T cell repertoires in COVID-19. Assay used: immunoSEQ multiplex PCR; TCRdb lists only in-frame clones, some missing. This sample carries about 150,000 clones, around four fifths of them seen once, and the ten largest clones take 2.2%. The sample consisted of peripheral blood. These receptors all stem from a man aged 70-80 years with acute or convalescent COVID-19. Each CDR3 is given with its conserved first and last residue. A D gene is named only where the DNA matches it firmly. Some rows mark clone size as missing; the rest say once, few, many or name a class of expanded clone.

d_call j_call v_call clone_size cdr3_aa cdr3_nt
TRBD2 TRBJ2-7 TRBV5-4 . CASSNKQIAGNEQYF TGTGCCAGCAGCAACAAACAGATAGCGGGGAACGAGCAGTACTTC
TRBD2 TRBJ2-3 TRBV5-1 . CASSWRASGETDTQYF TGCGCCAGCAGCTGGAGGGCTAGCGGGGAAACAGATACGCAGTATTTT
. TRBJ2-3 TRBV29-1 . CSAATDTQYF TGCAGCGCAGCCACAGATACGCAGTATTTT
TRBD2 TRBJ2-7 TRBV3-1/TRBV3-2 . CASSQQLAAEQYF TGTGCCAGCAGCCAACAACTAGCGGCAGAGCAGTACTTC
. TRBJ1-6 TRBV9 . CASSVGPGQNSPLHF TGTGCCAGCAGCGTAGGTCCAGGACAGAATTCACCCCTCCACTTT
. TRBJ1-6 TRBV15 . CATSRDGGYSPLHF TGTGCCACCAGCAGGGACGGAGGATATTCACCCCTCCACTTT
. TRBJ2-5 TRBV19 . CASSTGTYQETQYF TGTGCCAGTAGTACCGGGACATACCAAGAGACCCAGTACTTC
TRBD1 TRBJ1-6 TRBV3-1/TRBV3-2 few CASSQEGTGGSPLHF TGTGCCAGCAGCCAAGAGGGGACAGGGGGTTCACCCCTCCACTTT
. TRBJ1-2 TRBV6-6 many CASSINTGYGYTF TGTGCCAGCAGTATAAATACGGGATATGGCTACACCTTC
TRBD2 TRBJ2-7 TRBV25-1 few CASSELGGSYEQYF TGTGCCAGCAGTGAATTGGGGGGGTCCTACGAGCAGTACTTC
. TRBJ2-1 TRBV5-4 . CASSLVGSPYNEQFF TGTGCCAGCAGCTTGGTGGGGAGCCCCTACAATGAGCAGTTCTTC
TRBD1 TRBJ1-4 TRBV5-1 . CASSAGGAPNEKLFF TGCGCCAGCAGCGCAGGGGGAGCACCTAATGAAAAACTGTTTTTT
. TRBJ2-6 TRBV2 . CASSESFGANVLTF TGTGCCAGCAGTGAATCGTTTGGGGCCAACGTCCTGACTTTC
TRBD2 TRBJ2-2 TRBV13 . CASSFGWTSRNTGELFF TGTGCCAGCAGCTTTGGGTGGACTAGCAGGAACACCGGGGAGCTGTTTTTT
TRBD1 TRBJ1-6 TRBV11-2 few CASSSGQRYNSPLHF TGTGCCAGCAGCTCGGGACAGAGGTATAATTCACCCCTCCACTTT
TRBD2 TRBJ2-7 TRBV15 . CATSRDMTSGIGQYF TGTGCCACCAGCAGAGATATGACTAGCGGGATAGGGCAGTACTTC
TRBD1 TRBJ2-1 TRBV29-1 few CSVTTGDIYNEQFF TGCAGCGTTACCACAGGGGACATCTACAATGAGCAGTTCTTC
. TRBJ2-3 TRBV9 . CASSVAGSRSDTQYF TGTGCCAGCAGCGTAGCGGGAAGCCGGAGCGATACGCAGTATTTT
TRBD1 TRBJ1-2 TRBV14 . CASSHRDSNYGYTF TGTGCCAGCAGCCACCGGGACAGCAACTATGGCTACACCTTC
. TRBJ1-5 TRBV28 . CASSQDSYNQPQHF TGTGCCAGCAGCCAGGACAGCTACAATCAGCCCCAGCATTTT
. TRBJ2-2 TRBV11-2 few CASSLGGTGTGELFF TGTGCCAGCAGCTTAGGGGGTACAGGCACCGGGGAGCTGTTTTTT
. TRBJ2-2 TRBV24-1 . CATSDLDRGTGELFF TGTGCCACCAGTGATTTGGATCGGGGGACCGGGGAGCTGTTTTTT
. TRBJ1-4 TRBV7-9 . CASTKSQGGLTNEKLFF TGTGCCAGCACCAAATCTCAGGGAGGGTTAACTAATGAAAAACTGTTTTTT
. TRBJ1-1 TRBV6-5 . CASSPLQDNTEAFF TGTGCCAGCAGTCCCTTACAAGATAACACTGAAGCTTTCTTT
TRBD2 TRBJ2-7 TRBV3-1/TRBV3-2 . CASSQDRRAGVKHEQYF TGTGCCAGCAGCCAAGACAGGAGAGCGGGAGTCAAACACGAGCAGTACTTC
. TRBJ1-3 TRBV9 . CASSVGPEGNTIYF TGTGCCAGCAGCGTAGGCCCAGAAGGAAACACCATATATTTT
. TRBJ1-6 TRBV29-1 . CSAGHGRNSPLHF TGCAGCGCCGGTCACGGGAGAAATTCACCCCTCCACTTT
. TRBJ2-7 TRBV19 once CASSMGLAPLHEQYF TGTGCCAGTAGTATGGGTCTAGCGCCCCTCCACGAGCAGTACTTC
. TRBJ2-5 TRBV9 . CASSGRGGTQYF TGTGCCAGCAGCGGACGAGGCGGGACCCAGTACTTC
TRBD1 TRBJ1-2 TRBV19 . CASSGRTGEDGYTF TGTGCCAGTAGTGGAAGGACAGGGGAAGACGGCTACACCTTC
. TRBJ1-2 TRBV24-1 . CATSDGFRGGYTF TGTGCCACCAGTGATGGTTTTCGGGGAGGCTACACCTTC
. TRBJ1-5 TRBV6-5 . CASRAFGSRPQHF TGTGCCAGCAGAGCTTTCGGTTCGCGGCCCCAGCATTTT
. TRBJ1-1 TRBV11-1 . CASSPGGSLNTEAFF TGTGCCAGCAGCCCGGGGGGTAGCCTGAACACTGAAGCTTTCTTT
. TRBJ1-2 TRBV6-5 . CASSPGSREAGYTF TGTGCCAGCAGTCCGGGGTCCAGAGAGGCCGGCTACACCTTC
TRBD1 TRBJ2-7 TRBV29-1 few CSVIQGADEQYF TGCAGCGTTATCCAGGGGGCAGACGAGCAGTACTTC